What follows are 15 T cell receptor beta chains derived from one specimen sequenced in a study of glioma-infiltrating T cells. Amplification of TCR alpha and beta CDR3 regions from RNA used iRepertoire nested multiplex PCR. One entry per CDR3 protein results from TCRdb running MiXCR on the multiplex PCR reads. The table has around 390,000 distinct CDR3 sequences, around 38% seen once. The sample consisted of glioma tissue, nonneoplastic brain tissue, or PBMCs (not recorded which). The receptors derive from a human donor with low-grade glioma or glioblastoma, undergoing nonglioma brain surgery, or in good health (not recorded which).

This clonotype has a count of ten or more. This rearrangement joins TRBV6-1 to TRBJ1-5; maybe TRBD1 (5 bases). There are 13 residues in the CDR3. The germline V and J ends were trimmed by 3 bases and 6 bases, with 9 bases remaining between them. Germline V gene sequence: CDR1 MNHNS, CDR2 SASEGT. The CDR3 loop reads CASSDLRGQPQHF. CDR3 nucleotides: TGTGCCAGCAGTGACCTAAGGGGTCAGCCCCAGCATTTT.

This chain's CDR3 is CASRIRRESYEQYF. The CDR3 nucleotides read TGTGCCAGCAGAATCCGTCGGGAATCCTACGAGCAGTACTTC. The chain employs TRBV6-1 and TRBJ2-7; tentatively, D is TRBD2 (5 bases). The CDR3 contains 14 residues. Germline assignment: CDR1 MNHNS and CDR2 SASEGT. V shed 6 bases and J shed 1 base, with 13 bases lying between them.

The CDR3 sequence: CASSWPGNEQFF. For the CDR3, the DNA is TGTGCCAGCAGCTGGCCCGGCAATGAGCAGTTCTTC. The V call is TRBV7-3, the J call TRBJ2-1; D is unresolved. Per the germline V gene, CDR1 is SGHTA and CDR2 is FQGTGA. CDR3 length equals 12 residues. Trimming shortened V by 4 bases and J by 6 bases, and 7 bases separated the two germline ends.

As regards this clonotype: Since a much larger clone is just one base distant, this may be a read error. The chain has TRBV27 and TRBJ2-2; D gene uncertain. The germline V gene has CDR1 MNHEY and CDR2 SMNVEV (reference sequence). CDR3 length: 14 residues. With 1 base removed from V and 7 bases from J, the gap between germline ends came to 10 bases. The CDR3 is CASSLLAHIGELFF. Written as DNA, the CDR3 is TGTGCCAGCAGTTTATTAGCTCACATCGGGGAGCTGTTTTTT.

This clonotype was counted once. This chain uses TRBV20-1 with TRBJ1-2, with no clear D. Trimming cost V 6 bases and J 8 bases, with 10 bases left between them. Germline V gives CDR1 DFQATT, CDR2 SNEGSKA (reference sequence). The CDR3 sequence is 10 residues long. The CDR3 loop is CSASDEGYTF. The CDR3 DNA sequence: TGCAGTGCCTCGGACGAGGGCTACACCTTC.

This chain joins TRBV20-1 and TRBJ2-3; D is possibly TRBD1 (6 bases). CDR3 length equals 16 residues. From germline, CDR1 is DFQATT and CDR2 SNEGSKA (reference sequence). V was clipped by 5 bases and J by 1 base, with 19 bases between them. CDR3 nucleotide sequence: TGCAGTGCTGGGCCGACAGGCGCTGGGGGCACAGATACGCAGTATTTT. As protein: CSAGPTGAGGTDTQYF.

The chain carries TRBV20-1 and TRBJ1-5, with 10 bases aligning to TRBD1. The CDR3 totals 15 residues. Looked up from germline, CDR1 is DFQATT and CDR2 is SNEGSKA (reference sequence). V dropped 3 bases and J dropped 9; count of bases not matched to a gene: 11. CDR3 coding DNA: TGCAGTGCTAGTCCCGGGACAGGGGACGGCGGGCCCCAGCATTTT. It translates to CSASPGTGDGGPQHF.

This chain links TRBV12-3 or TRBV12-4 with TRBJ2-6; D is possibly TRBD2 (6 bases). The CDR3 spans 15 residues. The V and J ends lost 7 bases and 2 bases respectively, with 12 bases between them. CDR3 loop: CASTEGLTGANVLTF. The CDR3 coding sequence is TGTGCCAGCACTGAGGGACTTACTGGGGCCAACGTCCTGACTTTC.

As to this clonotype: A clone one base away is much larger, so this may be a read error. The chain employs TRBV20-1 and TRBJ1-1; 9 bases map to TRBD1. Looked up from germline, CDR1 is DFQATT and CDR2 is SNEGSKA (reference sequence). The CDR3 sequence is 13 residues long. CDR3 sequence: CSASTGGNTETFF. For the CDR3, the DNA is TGCAGTGCCTCGACAGGGGGGAACACTGAAACTTTCTTT.

With regard to this clonotype: One junction end does not reproduce the germline sequence, and a read error may be involved. This chain connects TRBV12-3 or TRBV12-4 to TRBJ2-1; TRBD2 aligns across 10 bases. The CDR3 has 14 residues. The CDR3 DNA follows: TGTGCCAGCGGTTTTAGCGGGAGGCGGAATGAGCAGTTCTTC. This codes for CASGFSGRRNEQFF.

J is TRBJ2-1 and V is TRBV6-2 or TRBV6-3, with 7 bases fitting TRBD2. Germline V lookup: CDR1 MNHEY, CDR2 SVGEGT. Germline trimming cut 5 bases from V and 5 bases from J; bases unmatched to any gene: 9. The CDR3 consists of 15 residues. The CDR3 nucleotides are TGTGCCAGCAGTACCCGGACTAGAAGGGACAATGAGCAGTTCTTC. The encoded protein is CASSTRTRRDNEQFF.

The chain is built from TRBV10-3 and TRBJ2-1; the D is unclear. CDR1 is ENHRY and CDR2 is SYGVKD in the germline V gene. V gave up 2 bases and J gave up 6 bases, with 14 bases separating them. This CDR3 region has 15 residues. The CDR3 region is CAISEPTSLRNEQFF. CDR3 sequence (DNA): TGTGCCATCAGTGAGCCCACATCCCTCCGCAATGAGCAGTTCTTC.

About this clonotype itself: A read error may be the cause here, since a much bigger clone is one base away. CDR3: CASRRLAGGVHEHYF. CDR3 DNA: TGTGCCAGCAGGAGACTAGCGGGAGGGGTCCACGAGCATTACTTC. The chain combines TRBV6-5 with TRBJ2-7; 14 positions match TRBD2. The CDR3 is made up of 15 amino acids. Germline CDR1 is MNHEY and CDR2 is SVGAGI.

As for this clonotype: A much larger clone differs from this one at a single base, so this may be a read error. The V and J genes are TRBV28 and TRBJ2-4; TRBD1 might be the D (5 bases). The DNA end favors TRBJ2-5, so the J call may be wrong. The germline V gene has CDR1 MDHEN and CDR2 SYDVKM. This CDR3 is built from 16 residues. The CDR3 sequence: CASSLFKGPNQETQYF. The CDR3 region has the DNA TGTGCCAGCAGTTTATTTAAGGGGCCCAACCAAGAGACCCAGTACTTC.

The rearrangement links TRBV6-6 to TRBJ2-3; D is possibly TRBD1 (5 bases). The V gene lost 2 bases and the J gene lost 4 bases, with 10 bases spanning the gap. The CDR3 covers 14 residues. The germline V gene encodes CDR1 MNHNY and CDR2 SVGAGI (reference sequence). CDR3 DNA: TGTGCCAGCAGTTACCAGGGCACGGCAGATACGCAGTATTTT. It specifies CASSYQGTADTQYF.